The 6 T cell receptor beta chains in this list originate from one sample, sequenced in a study of cytomegalovirus exposure and HLA in healthy donors. The PCR employed 60 Vbeta primers together with 13 Jbeta primers. Measured with immunoSEQ multiplex PCR; TCRdb has only the in-frame clones, and not every one. The sample has about 86,000 clones; about three quarters are singletons. Specimen: PBMCs. These receptors were taken from a male donor in good health and CMV-seropositive.

V usage is TRBV4-2 and J usage is TRBJ1-1; TRBD1 matches 9 bases. In germline, CDR1 is LGHNA, CDR2 YNFKEQ. V shed 5 bases and J 1 base; nucleotides not matched to a gene: 5. This CDR3 is built from 15 residues. The CDR3 loop is CASSFGTGKNTEAFF. In DNA, the CDR3 is TGTGCCAGCAGCTTTGGGACAGGGAAGAACACTGAAGCTTTCTTT.

The chain is built from TRBV9 and TRBJ2-3; no definite D call. Trimming stripped 3 bases from V and 2 bases from J, with 13 bases between. CDR3 size: 15 residues. Germline CDR1 reads SGDLS; CDR2 reads YYNGEE. The CDR3 loop is CASSGVLGSTDTQYF. The DNA of the CDR3 is TGTGCCAGCAGCGGCGTTCTCGGTTCCACAGATACGCAGTATTTT.

This clone appeared once. The chain links TRBV29-1 to TRBJ1-1; 8 bases match TRBD1. Germline CDR1 and CDR2: SQVTM and ANQGSEA. The CDR3 length is 13 residues. The junction had 1 base not matched to a gene; V was cut back by 3 bases and J by 1 base. In nucleotides, the CDR3 is TGCAGCGTTGATACAGGGGGGAACACTGAAGCTTTCTTT. Translated, it gives CSVDTGGNTEAFF.

The chain carries TRBV19 and TRBJ2-1; D unresolved. Trimming pared 5 bases from V and 2 bases from J, leaving 10 bases between. CDR3 length: 14 amino acids. Germline values: CDR1 LNHDA, CDR2 SQIVND (reference sequence). The CDR3: CASSSQTTYNEQFF. In DNA form, the CDR3 reads TGTGCCAGTAGTTCCCAGACAACCTACAATGAGCAGTTCTTC.

The chain is built from TRBV5-4 and TRBJ1-2; 7 bases agree with TRBD1. In germline, CDR1 is SGHNT, CDR2 YYREEE (reference sequence). The CDR3 extends over 14 amino acids. Germline trimming cut 4 bases from V and 2 bases from J; bases unmatched to any gene: 5. CDR3: CASSRGTVNYGYTF. The CDR3 nucleotides read TGTGCCAGCAGCCGCGGGACAGTAAACTATGGCTACACCTTC.

This sequence joins TRBV9 and TRBJ2-3; no definite D call. There are 13 residues in the CDR3. V lost 2 bases to trimming and J lost 3 bases, with 7 bases between them. Germline CDR1 is SGDLS and CDR2 is YYNGEE. The CDR3 region has the DNA TGTGCCAGCAGCGTTAGCTCGACAGATACGCAGTATTTT. This gives the protein CASSVSSTDTQYF.